This entry lists 7 T cell receptor beta chains sequenced from one sample in a study of blood T cell repertoires in COVID-19. Clones were sequenced by immunoSEQ multiplex PCR, and TCRdb holds only the in-frame ones, with some missing. The data contain approximately 290,000 clones, about 90% of them seen just once; the ten biggest clones take up roughly 2%. The sequencing sample was made of peripheral blood. These receptor sequences come from a man between 18 and 35 years old with active or convalescent COVID-19.

This rearrangement joins TRBV12-3 or TRBV12-4 to TRBJ1-5; 7 nucleotides line up with TRBD1. The V and J ends lost 6 bases and 5 bases, in that order; junction bases with no gene match: 4. This CDR3 has 13 residues. The CDR3 here is CASRSTGDQPQHF. The DNA for the CDR3 is TGTGCCAGCAGGTCCACAGGGGATCAGCCCCAGCATTTT.

This chain joins TRBV20-1 and TRBJ1-2; unclear D gene. The CDR3 covers 14 residues. The germline CDR1 and CDR2 sequences are DFQATT and SNEGSKA (reference sequence). V was shortened by 3 bases and J by 3 bases, with 14 bases between the two germline ends. Here the CDR3 reads CSASKREGDYGYTF. For the CDR3, the DNA is TGCAGTGCTAGTAAGAGGGAGGGTGACTATGGCTACACCTTC.

The V call is TRBV6-6, the J call TRBJ1-1, with TRBD1 matching 7 bases. V gave up 5 bases and J gave up 1 base; unmatched junction bases: 13. The germline V gene encodes CDR1 MNHNY and CDR2 SVGAGI (reference sequence). The length of the CDR3 is 17 residues. CDR3 bases: TGTGCCAGCAGTCGGACCCTTAGACAGGGCCGGAACACTGAAGCTTTCTTT. Encoded protein: CASSRTLRQGRNTEAFF.

This rearrangement joins TRBV28 to TRBJ1-2, with TRBD1 as a possible D gene (6 bases). Trimming took 4 bases from V and 4 from J, leaving 19 bases between them. The V gene's germline CDR1 is MDHEN and CDR2 SYDVKM. The CDR3 consists of 16 residues. This CDR3 reads CASSWGGGAAGYGYTF. Here the CDR3 DNA reads TGTGCCAGCAGTTGGGGGGGCGGAGCCGCTGGCTATGGCTACACCTTC.

The chain uses TRBV11-3 and TRBJ2-3; D not certain. Trimming removed 5 bases at V and 4 bases at J, with 13 bases between. The CDR3 consists of 14 residues. Germline loops: CDR1 SGHNT, CDR2 YENEEA. The DNA of the CDR3 is TGTGCCAGCAGCCTTTCGGGTTCGGCAGATACGCAGTATTTT. It encodes CASSLSGSADTQYF.

V gene TRBV2 combines with J gene TRBJ1-1; D is ambiguous. The V end lost 0 bases, the J end lost 1 base, and 9 bases lay between the germline ends. CDR1 is SNHLY and CDR2 is FYNNEI in the germline V gene. CDR3 length: 15 amino acids. In DNA, the CDR3 is TGTGCCAGCAGTGAAGCGCTAAATCGGAACACTGAAGCTTTCTTT. Its translation: CASSEALNRNTEAFF.

The CDR3 DNA is TGTGCCAGCAGCTTAGTAACAGGGGGAACCTACGAGCAGTACTTC. Its protein is CASSLVTGGTYEQYF. This chain uses TRBV7-2 with TRBJ2-7, with TRBD1 matching 8 bases. CDR1 and CDR2 (germline): SGHTA, FQGNSA. V trimming: 1 base; J trimming: 2 bases; junction bases outside the gene matches: 4. The length of the CDR3 is 15 residues.